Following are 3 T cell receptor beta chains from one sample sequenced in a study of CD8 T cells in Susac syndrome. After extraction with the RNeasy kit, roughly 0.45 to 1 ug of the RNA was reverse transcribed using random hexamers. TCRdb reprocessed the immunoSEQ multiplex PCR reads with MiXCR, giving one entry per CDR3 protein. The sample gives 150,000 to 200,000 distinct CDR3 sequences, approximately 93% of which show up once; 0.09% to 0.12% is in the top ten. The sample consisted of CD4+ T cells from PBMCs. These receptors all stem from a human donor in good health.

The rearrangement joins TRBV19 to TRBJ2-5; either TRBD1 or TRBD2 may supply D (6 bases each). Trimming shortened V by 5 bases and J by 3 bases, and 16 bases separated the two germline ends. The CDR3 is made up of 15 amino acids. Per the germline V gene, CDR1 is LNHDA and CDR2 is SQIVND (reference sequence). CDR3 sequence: CASSPSRGGKETQYF. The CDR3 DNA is TGTGCCAGTAGTCCCAGCAGGGGAGGAAAAGAGACCCAGTACTTC.

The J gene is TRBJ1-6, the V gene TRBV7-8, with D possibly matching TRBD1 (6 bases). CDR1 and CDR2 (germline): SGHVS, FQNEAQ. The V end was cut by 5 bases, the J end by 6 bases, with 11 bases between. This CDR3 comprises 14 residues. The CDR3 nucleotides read TGTGCCAGCAGCCGGGACACTTTTAATTCACCCCTCCACTTT. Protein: CASSRDTFNSPLHF.

CDR3 coding DNA: TGTGCCAGCTCACCAGGGGGCGGAAACACCATATATTTT. Translating it yields CASSPGGGNTIYF. The chain has TRBV18 and TRBJ1-3; D might be TRBD1 (6 bases). Looked up from germline, CDR1 is KGHSH and CDR2 is LQKENI. V dropped 2 bases and J dropped 4 bases, with 6 bases sitting between them. The CDR3 is 13 residues long.